The TCR beta chain under discussion was sequenced for a study of shared clonotypes between healthy human individuals. Study-wide background: Per-donor plates numbered three CD4 naive, three CD4 memory, two CD8 naive and one CD8 memory. Whole-study results and caveats: Naive CD4 clonotypes were shared across a handful of donors at roughly 5.5%.

The CDR3 runs to 15 residues. Germline V gene sequence: CDR1 MDHEN, CDR2 SYDVKM. Trimming removed 7 bases from V and 6 bases from J, with 19 bases in between. Sorted-subset replicate PCR reactions contained roughly 200 ng DNA, corresponding to around 30,000 T cell genomes. Sequenced by immunoSEQ multiplex PCR; TCRdb stores in-frame clones only, minus some. The data hold some 2.1 million clones, with 90% to 95% observed a single time. About this clone: Its antigen remains unknown.

This chain links TRBV28 with TRBJ1-5; D might be TRBD1 (6 bases). The receptor's source is a man between 18 and 35 years old in good health. Input material: naive CD4+ T cells sorted from blood. As to subset: CD45RA+ positively selected. The CDR3 loop is CASTPTSTGFQPQHF. The CDR3 coding sequence is TGTGCCAGCACTCCCACCTCCACAGGGTTTCAGCCCCAGCATTTT.